The rows below give T cell receptor beta chains drawn from one sample of a study of somatic mutations in cytotoxic T cells in rheumatoid arthritis. Method: immunoSEQ multiplex PCR; TCRdb's copy keeps in-frame clones and lacks some. The sample has some 20,000 clones, approximately 80% seen once. The sequenced material came from CD8+ T cells sorted from blood. These receptors were taken from an adult with rheumatoid arthritis. Both conserved end residues are part of each CDR3. Fields, in order: clone size, D gene, V gene, J gene, CDR3 DNA, CDR3 protein. The D gene is left open where the match is weak. Part of the rows lack a size; the others show once, few, many or a class for expanded clones.

clone_size: .
d_call: .
v_call: TRBV15
j_call: TRBJ2-1
cdr3_nt: TGTGCCACCAGCCCTCCCGTCCCCAATGAGCAGTTCTTC
cdr3_aa: CATSPPVPNEQFF

clone_size: .
d_call: .
v_call: TRBV6-1
j_call: TRBJ2-7
cdr3_nt: TGTGCCAGCAGGCAGGGTCAGGGGCAGTACTTC
cdr3_aa: CASRQGQGQYF

clone_size: .
d_call: .
v_call: TRBV5-6
j_call: TRBJ2-7
cdr3_nt: TGTGCCAGCAGCTTGGGGGTGTCCTACGAGCAGTACTTC
cdr3_aa: CASSLGVSYEQYF

clone_size: once
d_call: .
v_call: TRBV4-1
j_call: TRBJ1-1
cdr3_nt: TGCGCCAGCAGCCAACTCCTCCAGGGGGAAGCTTTCTTT
cdr3_aa: CASSQLLQGEAFF

clone_size: .
d_call: .
v_call: TRBV1
j_call: TRBJ2-5
cdr3_nt: TGCACCAGCGTGACTAGCGGGGCGACACAAGAGACCCAGTACTTC
cdr3_aa: CTSVTSGATQETQYF

clone_size: .
d_call: .
v_call: TRBV7-9
j_call: TRBJ2-2
cdr3_nt: TGTGCCAGCAGCTTGACATACACCGGGGAGCTGTTTTTT
cdr3_aa: CASSLTYTGELFF

clone_size: .
d_call: TRBD2
v_call: TRBV27
j_call: TRBJ2-1
cdr3_nt: TGTGCCAGCAGTAGACTAGCGGGGGGCCAGAGCTCCTACAATGAGCAGTTCTTC
cdr3_aa: CASSRLAGGQSSYNEQFF

clone_size: .
d_call: .
v_call: TRBV6-1
j_call: TRBJ1-5
cdr3_nt: TGTGCCAGCAGTGAAACGCGGCCTCGCAATCAGCCCCAGCATTTT
cdr3_aa: CASSETRPRNQPQHF

clone_size: once
d_call: TRBD1
v_call: TRBV5-6
j_call: TRBJ2-7
cdr3_nt: TGTGCCAGCAGCACTACAGGGGTGCCCTACGAGCAGTACTTC
cdr3_aa: CASSTTGVPYEQYF

clone_size: few
d_call: TRBD1
v_call: TRBV19
j_call: TRBJ1-1
cdr3_nt: TGTGCCAGTAGCCTCGGGCTACAGGGGGCCGGCACTGAAGCTTTCTTT
cdr3_aa: CASSLGLQGAGTEAFF

clone_size: .
d_call: TRBD1
v_call: TRBV28
j_call: TRBJ2-7
cdr3_nt: TGTGCCAGCAGTTTATCAGCAGGGGGTTACGAGCAGTACTTC
cdr3_aa: CASSLSAGGYEQYF

clone_size: once
d_call: TRBD1
v_call: TRBV18
j_call: TRBJ1-2
cdr3_nt: TGTGCCAGCTCCCCTAGACCTCGACAGGGGTACACCTTC
cdr3_aa: CASSPRPRQGYTF

clone_size: .
d_call: .
v_call: TRBV2
j_call: TRBJ1-2
cdr3_nt: TGTGCCAGCAGGTCTCCCTATGGCTACACCTTC
cdr3_aa: CASRSPYGYTF

clone_size: .
d_call: .
v_call: TRBV2
j_call: TRBJ2-2
cdr3_nt: TGTGCCAGCAGGGGAAGGGTAGGCGGGGAGCTGTTTTTT
cdr3_aa: CASRGRVGGELFF

clone_size: once
d_call: .
v_call: TRBV4-1
j_call: TRBJ2-1
cdr3_nt: TGCGCCAGCAGCCCCTCCGGGGGCTCCTACAATGAGCAGTTCTTC
cdr3_aa: CASSPSGGSYNEQFF

clone_size: .
d_call: .
v_call: TRBV27
j_call: TRBJ2-1
cdr3_nt: TGTGCCAGCAGTTTCAGCTCCTACAATGAGCAGTTCTTC
cdr3_aa: CASSFSSYNEQFF

clone_size: .
d_call: .
v_call: TRBV4-2
j_call: TRBJ1-4
cdr3_nt: TGTGCCAGCAGCCAGCTAGAGTGGGGGGGCGAGGAAAAACTGTTTTTT
cdr3_aa: CASSQLEWGGEEKLFF

clone_size: .
d_call: .
v_call: TRBV5-6
j_call: TRBJ2-7
cdr3_nt: TGTGCCAGCAGCTTCGGAGCGGGCTCCTACGAGCAGTACTTC
cdr3_aa: CASSFGAGSYEQYF

clone_size: few
d_call: TRBD1
v_call: TRBV6-4
j_call: TRBJ2-5
cdr3_nt: TGTGCCAGCAGTGACTCCGAAGAGGGGGCGAAGACCCAGTACTTC
cdr3_aa: CASSDSEEGAKTQYF

clone_size: .
d_call: TRBD2
v_call: TRBV6-5
j_call: TRBJ2-7
cdr3_nt: TGTGCCAGCAGTTACGAGGCGGGGGGGGCCTACGAGCAGTACTTC
cdr3_aa: CASSYEAGGAYEQYF

clone_size: .
d_call: TRBD2
v_call: TRBV6-4
j_call: TRBJ2-3
cdr3_nt: TGTGCCAGCAGTGACCGGCGGGGGGGCTGGGATACGCAGTATTTT
cdr3_aa: CASSDRRGGWDTQYF

clone_size: .
d_call: TRBD1
v_call: TRBV28
j_call: TRBJ2-2
cdr3_nt: TGTGCCAGCAGTTCCGGGACAGGGCACACCGGGGAGCTGTTTTTT
cdr3_aa: CASSSGTGHTGELFF

clone_size: once
d_call: TRBD2
v_call: TRBV6-1
j_call: TRBJ2-7
cdr3_nt: TGTGCCAGCAGTGAAGCGCGGGGGTACTTTGGCTACGAGCAGTACTTC
cdr3_aa: CASSEARGYFGYEQYF

clone_size: .
d_call: .
v_call: TRBV7-9
j_call: TRBJ1-2
cdr3_nt: TGTGCCAGCAGCCTCTATGGCTACACCTTC
cdr3_aa: CASSLYGYTF

clone_size: medium-sized
d_call: TRBD1
v_call: TRBV19
j_call: TRBJ1-6
cdr3_nt: TGTGCCAGTCAGGGGGACGGCGAAAAAGCGGGACCATCCCTCCACTTT
cdr3_aa: CASQGDGEKAGPSLHF

clone_size: .
d_call: .
v_call: TRBV9
j_call: TRBJ1-2
cdr3_nt: TGTGCCAGCAGCCCAGGGACTGGTCGGGGCTACACCTTC
cdr3_aa: CASSPGTGRGYTF

clone_size: few
d_call: TRBD1
v_call: TRBV10-1
j_call: TRBJ1-2
cdr3_nt: TGCGCCAGCAGTGAGGACAGGGGGCGCAAAGGCTACACCTTC
cdr3_aa: CASSEDRGRKGYTF

clone_size: .
d_call: .
v_call: TRBV6-6
j_call: TRBJ1-1
cdr3_nt: TGTGCCAGCAGTTACTTAATTGACAGTCCTAACACTGAAGCTTTCTTT
cdr3_aa: CASSYLIDSPNTEAFF

clone_size: few
d_call: .
v_call: TRBV5-1
j_call: TRBJ2-7
cdr3_nt: TGCGCCAGCAGCTCCCGATGGGGCCCCTACGAGCAGTACTTC
cdr3_aa: CASSSRWGPYEQYF